The 24 T cell receptor beta chains below come from one sample, sequenced in a study of T cell changes during pregnancy in multiple sclerosis. The repertoire was sequenced with immunoSEQ multiplex PCR; TCRdb's copy has only in-frame clones and lacks some. In the table there are almost 50,000 clones, around 90% of which are singletons. This material consisted of CD8+ T cells from peripheral blood mononuclear cells, taken after pregnancy. The origin of the receptors is a female donor with multiple sclerosis, enrolled in a pregnancy study.

This clone was recorded once. The J gene is TRBJ1-6, the V gene TRBV9, with 7 nucleotides matching TRBD1. V trimming: 0 bases; J trimming: 6 bases; junction bases outside the gene matches: 3. Germline V gene sequence: CDR1 SGDLS, CDR2 YYNGEE. This CDR3 is built from 15 residues. This CDR3 is CASSVGQGVNSPLHF. DNA of the CDR3: TGTGCCAGCAGCGTAGGACAGGGCGTTAATTCACCCCTCCACTTT.

The chain combines TRBV11-2 with TRBJ2-7, with a possible D match to TRBD2 (6 bases). The CDR3 is 12 amino acids. V lost 3 bases to trimming and J lost 7 bases, with 10 bases between them. Germline V gene lookup returns CDR1 SGHAT and CDR2 FQNNGV. The CDR3 DNA follows: TGTGCCAGCAGCTTGGAGGGGCTGGAGCAGTACTTC. This encodes CASSLEGLEQYF.

This rearrangement joins TRBV6-1 to TRBJ1-1, with 8 bases matching TRBD1. The germline CDR1 and CDR2 sequences are MNHNS and SASEGT. V trimming: 6 bases; J trimming: 5 bases; junction bases outside the gene matches: 8. The CDR3 has 14 residues. For the CDR3, the DNA is TGTGCCAGCAGGGAAACAGGGGGTGGGACTGAAGCTTTCTTT. As protein: CASRETGGGTEAFF.

The V and J genes are TRBV27 and TRBJ1-1; 10 nucleotides line up with TRBD1. CDR3 length: 15 amino acids. Germline CDR1 MNHEY, CDR2 SMNVEV (reference sequence). V gave up 2 bases and J gave up 6 bases; unmatched junction bases: 6. CDR3 sequence: CASSLVGTGAAEAFF. CDR3 coding DNA: TGTGCCAGCAGTTTAGTCGGGACAGGGGCGGCTGAAGCTTTCTTT.

The chain employs TRBV11-2 and TRBJ2-7; no firm D call. Trimming removed 1 base from V and 4 bases from J, with 5 bases in between. CDR3 length: 12 amino acids. Germline CDR1 reads SGHAT; CDR2 reads FQNNGV. The CDR3 DNA follows: TGTGCCAGCAGCTTAGTAGAATACGAGCAGTACTTC. Its protein product is CASSLVEYEQYF.

The rearrangement joins TRBV10-3 to TRBJ2-1; D gene uncertain. CDR3 length equals 13 residues. Germline CDR1 and CDR2: ENHRY and SYGVKD. Trimming pared 3 bases from V and 10 bases from J, leaving 13 bases between. This chain's CDR3 is CAISDPRIVEQFF. The CDR3 bases are TGTGCCATCAGTGATCCTAGAATCGTCGAGCAGTTCTTC.

The V gene is TRBV7-8, the J gene TRBJ2-7; 9 bases align to TRBD2. J gave up 5 bases and V 3 bases, and 11 bases lay outside the gene matches. The CDR3 spans 16 residues. The germline CDR1 and CDR2 sequences are SGHVS and FQNEAQ. The CDR3 here is CASSFGGGAGKNEQYF. For the CDR3, the DNA is TGTGCCAGCAGCTTTGGCGGGGGGGCCGGTAAGAACGAGCAGTACTTC.

This chain connects TRBV27 to TRBJ1-2; unclear D gene. The V end was cut by 3 bases, the J end by 5 bases, with 13 bases between. Germline V gene sequence: CDR1 MNHEY, CDR2 SMNVEV (reference sequence). The CDR3 has 14 residues. The CDR3 loop is CASSFGLSGYGYTF. CDR3 bases: TGTGCCAGCAGTTTCGGACTCTCGGGGTATGGCTACACCTTC.

The chain couples TRBV10-1 to TRBJ2-3; 7 bases align to TRBD1. Germline loops: CDR1 WNHNN, CDR2 SYGVQD (reference sequence). V shed 6 bases and J 5 bases; nucleotides not matched to a gene: 8. The CDR3 length is 14 residues. The CDR3 reads CASSPTGMGDTQYF. The CDR3 DNA sequence: TGCGCCAGCAGCCCGACAGGGATGGGAGATACGCAGTATTTT.

The chain couples TRBV7-9 to TRBJ2-1, with 7 bases matching TRBD1. The V gene end was trimmed by 2 bases and the J gene end by 7 bases; junction bases not matched to a gene: 11. CDR3 length: 16 amino acids. Germline CDR1 reads SEHNR; CDR2 reads FQNEAQ (reference sequence). Here the CDR3 DNA reads TGTGCCAGCAGCTTACCCCCGGGACAGCCCGGGAATGAGCAGTTCTTC. Amino acid sequence: CASSLPPGQPGNEQFF.

The chain uses TRBV5-6 and TRBJ2-3; TRBD1 agrees at 7 bases. CDR1 and CDR2 (germline): SGHDT, YYEEEE. J lost 2 bases, V lost 3 bases, and 3 bases had no gene match. CDR3 length: 14 residues. CDR3 DNA: TGTGCCAGCAGCTCCGGGACAGACACAGATACGCAGTATTTT. Protein product: CASSSGTDTDTQYF.

V usage is TRBV13 and J usage is TRBJ1-4, with TRBD1 as a possible D gene (6 bases). The CDR3 extends over 15 amino acids. Germline-derived CDR1 and CDR2 are PRHDT and FYEKMQ (reference sequence). V was clipped by 5 bases and J by 2 bases, with 12 bases between them. The CDR3 is CASSGMDSTNEKLFF. The CDR3 DNA is TGTGCCAGCAGCGGGATGGACAGCACTAATGAAAAACTGTTTTTT.

This chain joins TRBV2 and TRBJ2-7; 7 bases fit TRBD1. V lost 3 bases to trimming and J lost 3 bases; unmatched junction nucleotides: 2. CDR3 length: 13 amino acids. Germline-derived CDR1 and CDR2 are SNHLY and FYNNEI. The DNA for the CDR3 is TGTGCCAGCAGTGATGGACAGGACTACGAGCAGTACTTC. Protein product: CASSDGQDYEQYF.

This clone was detected only a few times. The junction departs from germline at one end; a sequencing error may be responsible. The chain couples TRBV7-7 to TRBJ1-5; D is uncertain. The germline V gene has CDR1 SSHAT and CDR2 FNYEAQ (reference sequence). The CDR3 runs 11 residues. This CDR3 is CASSFSQPQHF. For the CDR3, the DNA is TGTGCTAGCAGCTTCAGTCAGCCCCAGCATTTT.

The genes are TRBV7-6 and TRBJ2-7, with TRBD1 matching 9 bases. Trimming took 6 bases from V and 3 from J; bases not matched to a gene: 15. Germline CDR1 and CDR2: SGHVS and FNYEAQ. This CDR3 comprises 17 residues. The CDR3 region has the DNA TGTGCCAGCAGTCGTGAAGCAGGGACAGGGAACTTCTACGAGCAGTACTTC. Translated: CASSREAGTGNFYEQYF.

The chain couples TRBV6-5 to TRBJ2-7; D gene ambiguous. In germline, CDR1 is MNHEY, CDR2 SVGAGI. Trimming removed 8 bases from V and 2 bases from J, with 10 bases in between. The CDR3 covers 12 residues. The CDR3 loop reads CASSSLAYEQYF. The CDR3 region has the DNA TGTGCCAGCTCCTCCCTAGCCTACGAGCAGTACTTC.

The CDR3: CASSHEPTGTDTQYF. The CDR3 region has the DNA TGCGCCAGCAGCCACGAACCCACAGGGACAGATACGCAGTATTTT. This chain uses TRBV4-1 with TRBJ2-3; D may be TRBD1 (6 bases). The CDR3 length is 15 residues. The V end was cut by 3 bases, the J end by 3 bases, with 13 bases between. Germline CDR1 and CDR2: MGHRA and YSYEKL.

The chain has TRBV7-8 and TRBJ2-1, with TRBD2 identical over 9 bases. J lost 10 bases, V lost 6 bases, and 7 bases had no gene match. The germline V gene has CDR1 SGHVS and CDR2 FQNEAQ. This CDR3 contains 13 residues. This CDR3 is CASRGAGGNEQFF. The CDR3 DNA reads as TGTGCCAGCAGAGGGGCGGGGGGGAACGAGCAGTTCTTC. The entire variable domain, with the rest obtained from reference TRBV7-8 and TRBJ2-1, is as follows: GAGVSQSPRYKVAKRGQDVALRCDPISGHVSLFWYQQALGQGPEFLTYFQNEAQLDKSGLPSDRFFAERPEGSVSTLKIQRTQQEDSAVYLCASRGAGGNEQFFGPGTRLTVL.

The chain employs TRBV5-4 and TRBJ1-5; possible D gene TRBD1, 6 bases. The V gene's germline CDR1 is SGHNT and CDR2 YYREEE (reference sequence). This CDR3 comprises 14 residues. The ends were cut back, 5 bases at V and 6 bases at J, with 15 bases in the middle. The CDR3 spells CASSFQGGGQPQHF. The CDR3 nucleotides are TGTGCCAGCAGTTTTCAGGGAGGGGGTCAGCCCCAGCATTTT.

This chain links TRBV6-1 with TRBJ1-4; 8 nucleotides line up with TRBD1. CDR3 length: 15 amino acids. Per germline, CDR1 MNHNS and CDR2 SASEGT. With V trimmed by 7 bases and J by 6 bases, 10 bases remained unmatched. CDR3 loop: CASNLDREGDEKLFF. Written as DNA, the CDR3 is TGTGCCAGCAACCTGGACAGGGAAGGGGATGAAAAACTGTTTTTT.

The chain recombines TRBV2 with TRBJ1-1; 9 nucleotides agree with TRBD1. The CDR3 has 14 residues. The germline V gene encodes CDR1 SNHLY and CDR2 FYNNEI. V shed 7 bases, J shed 5 bases, and the junction held 8 bases outside the gene matches. CDR3 protein: CASNAGQGGTEAFF. CDR3 DNA sequence: TGTGCCAGCAATGCGGGACAGGGCGGGACTGAAGCTTTCTTT.

V gene TRBV27 combines with J gene TRBJ2-7; the D gene is possibly TRBD1 (5 bases). Deletions cut 7 bases from V and 5 bases from J, with 18 bases between. Germline V gene data show CDR1 as MNHEY and CDR2 as SMNVEV (reference sequence). The CDR3 has 14 residues. For the CDR3, the DNA is TGTGCCAGCATCTCCGGCAGCAGGGCCCACGAGCAGTACTTC. Its protein product is CASISGSRAHEQYF.

V usage is TRBV5-1 and J usage is TRBJ2-7; 7 nucleotides align to TRBD1. J lost 1 base, V lost 2 bases, and 6 bases had no gene match. The CDR3 is made up of 15 amino acids. CDR1 is SGHRS and CDR2 is YFSETQ in the germline V gene. The CDR3 loop reads CASSLPDRVSYEQYF. The DNA for the CDR3 is TGCGCCAGCAGCTTACCCGACAGGGTATCCTACGAGCAGTACTTC.

The rearrangement joins TRBV6-6 to TRBJ1-4, with 8 bases aligning to TRBD1. In germline, CDR1 is MNHNY, CDR2 SVGAGI (reference sequence). Trimming removed 4 bases from V and 7 bases from J; junction bases left unmatched: 2. This CDR3 contains 13 residues. The CDR3 region is CASSLTGAEKLFF. DNA of the CDR3: TGTGCCAGCAGTTTGACAGGGGCTGAAAAACTGTTTTTT.